The present TCR beta chain was sequenced within a study of shared clonotypes between healthy human individuals. Turning to the study itself: A few men and a couple of women, aged 18 to 49, were donors. Researchers assigned three CD4 naive, three CD4 memory, two CD8 naive and one CD8 memory plate to each donor.

The J segment lost 8 bases and the V segment lost 0 bases, leaving 9 bases of the junction unmatched. Germline V gene data show CDR1 as MNHNS and CDR2 as SASEGT. The CDR3 consists of 15 residues. Study-wide points: Shared clonotypes: 4.5% to 6.5% naive CD4, roughly 4% naive CD8, about 2.5% memory CD4, about 0.41% memory CD8.

The table came from immunoSEQ multiplex PCR; TCRdb's copy has only in-frame clones and leaves some out. The sample yields roughly 1,800,000 clones, roughly 95% seen once. Naivety among CD8 cells was defined by CD45RO negativity and positive CCR7 selection, thereby excluding terminally differentiated effector memory CD45RA+ cells. This clone was detected once. Its target is not known. The TCR was taken from a man aged 18 to 29 in good health. This chain connects TRBV6-1 to TRBJ1-2; 7 nucleotides align to TRBD1. The sequenced material came from naive CD8+ T cells sorted from blood. CDR3 DNA sequence: TGTGCCAGCAGTGAAGCGCTTAGCAGGGGGAGCGGCTACACCTTC. Protein sequence: CASSEALSRGSGYTF.